This T cell receptor beta chain appears in the sequencing data of a study of blood T cell repertoires in COVID-19. Background on the study: Sources were T cells, B-cell-depleted T cells, or PBMCs; the material itself was cDNA or gDNA.

Generated by immunoSEQ multiplex PCR, the TCRdb table keeps only in-frame clones and is missing some. The data hold 150,000 to 190,000 clones, with less than 90% observed a single time. This CDR3 has 14 residues. Germline assignment: CDR1 GTSNPN and CDR2 SVGIG (reference sequence). V lost 1 base and J lost 5, with 14 bases in between. Sequencing was performed on peripheral blood. V usage is TRBV30 and J usage is TRBJ1-2, with a weak D call TRBD1 (5 bases). The receptor was isolated from a woman in her 70s with acute or convalescent COVID-19. CDR3 protein: CAWSAGQSPYGYTF. The CDR3, as DNA: TGTGCCTGGAGTGCAGGGCAGTCCCCTTATGGCTACACCTTC.